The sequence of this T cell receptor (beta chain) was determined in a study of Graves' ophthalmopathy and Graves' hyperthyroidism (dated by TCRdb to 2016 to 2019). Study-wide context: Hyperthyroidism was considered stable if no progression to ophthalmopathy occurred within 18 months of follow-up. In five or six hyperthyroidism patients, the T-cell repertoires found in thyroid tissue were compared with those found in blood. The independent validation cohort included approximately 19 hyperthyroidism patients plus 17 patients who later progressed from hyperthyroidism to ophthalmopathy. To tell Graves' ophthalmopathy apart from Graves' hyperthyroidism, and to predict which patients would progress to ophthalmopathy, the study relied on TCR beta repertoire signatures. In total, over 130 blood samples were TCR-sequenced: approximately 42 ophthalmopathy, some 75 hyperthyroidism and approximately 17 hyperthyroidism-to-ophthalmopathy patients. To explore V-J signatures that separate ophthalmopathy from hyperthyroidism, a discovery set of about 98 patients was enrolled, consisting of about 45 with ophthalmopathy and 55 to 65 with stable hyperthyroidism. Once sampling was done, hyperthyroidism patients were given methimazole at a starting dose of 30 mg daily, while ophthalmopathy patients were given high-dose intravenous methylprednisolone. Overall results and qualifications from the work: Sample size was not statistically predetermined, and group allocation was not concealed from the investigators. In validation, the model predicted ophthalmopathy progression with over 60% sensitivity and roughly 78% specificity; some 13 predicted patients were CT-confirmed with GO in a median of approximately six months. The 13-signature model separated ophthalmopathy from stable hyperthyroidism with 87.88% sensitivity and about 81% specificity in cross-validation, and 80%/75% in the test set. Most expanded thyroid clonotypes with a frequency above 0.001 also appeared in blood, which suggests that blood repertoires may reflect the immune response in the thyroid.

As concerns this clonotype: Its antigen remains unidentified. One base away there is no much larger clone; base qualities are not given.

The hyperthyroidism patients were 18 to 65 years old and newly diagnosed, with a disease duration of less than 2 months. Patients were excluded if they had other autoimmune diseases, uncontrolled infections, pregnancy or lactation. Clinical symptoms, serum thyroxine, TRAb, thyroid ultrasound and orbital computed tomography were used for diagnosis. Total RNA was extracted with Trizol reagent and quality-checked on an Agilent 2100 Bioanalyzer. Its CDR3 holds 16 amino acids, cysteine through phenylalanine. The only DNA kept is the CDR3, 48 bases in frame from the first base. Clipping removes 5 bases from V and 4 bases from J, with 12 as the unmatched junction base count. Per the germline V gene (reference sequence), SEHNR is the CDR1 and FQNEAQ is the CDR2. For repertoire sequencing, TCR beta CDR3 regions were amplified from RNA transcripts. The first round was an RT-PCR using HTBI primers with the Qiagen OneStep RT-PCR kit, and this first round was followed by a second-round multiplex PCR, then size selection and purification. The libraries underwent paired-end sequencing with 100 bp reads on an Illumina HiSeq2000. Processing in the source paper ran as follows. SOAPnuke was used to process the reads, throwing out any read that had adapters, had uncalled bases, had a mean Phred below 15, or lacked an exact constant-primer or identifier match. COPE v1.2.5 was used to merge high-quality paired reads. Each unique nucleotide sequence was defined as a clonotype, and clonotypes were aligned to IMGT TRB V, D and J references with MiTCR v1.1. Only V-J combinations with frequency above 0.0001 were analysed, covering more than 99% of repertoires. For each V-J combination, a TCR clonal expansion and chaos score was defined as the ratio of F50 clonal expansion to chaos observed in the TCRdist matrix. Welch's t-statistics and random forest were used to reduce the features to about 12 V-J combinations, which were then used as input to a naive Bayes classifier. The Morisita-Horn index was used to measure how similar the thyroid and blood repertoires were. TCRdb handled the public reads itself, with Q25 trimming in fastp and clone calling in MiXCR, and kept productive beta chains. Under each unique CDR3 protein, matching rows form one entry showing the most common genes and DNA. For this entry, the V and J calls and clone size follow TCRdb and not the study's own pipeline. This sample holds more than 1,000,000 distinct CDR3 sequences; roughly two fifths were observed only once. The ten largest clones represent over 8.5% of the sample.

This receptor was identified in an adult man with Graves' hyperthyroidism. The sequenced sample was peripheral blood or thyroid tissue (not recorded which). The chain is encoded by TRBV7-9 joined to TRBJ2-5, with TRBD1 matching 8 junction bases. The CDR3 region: CASSQLGQASRETQYF. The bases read TGTGCCAGCAGCCAACTGGGACAGGCATCTCGAGAGACCCAGTACTTC.